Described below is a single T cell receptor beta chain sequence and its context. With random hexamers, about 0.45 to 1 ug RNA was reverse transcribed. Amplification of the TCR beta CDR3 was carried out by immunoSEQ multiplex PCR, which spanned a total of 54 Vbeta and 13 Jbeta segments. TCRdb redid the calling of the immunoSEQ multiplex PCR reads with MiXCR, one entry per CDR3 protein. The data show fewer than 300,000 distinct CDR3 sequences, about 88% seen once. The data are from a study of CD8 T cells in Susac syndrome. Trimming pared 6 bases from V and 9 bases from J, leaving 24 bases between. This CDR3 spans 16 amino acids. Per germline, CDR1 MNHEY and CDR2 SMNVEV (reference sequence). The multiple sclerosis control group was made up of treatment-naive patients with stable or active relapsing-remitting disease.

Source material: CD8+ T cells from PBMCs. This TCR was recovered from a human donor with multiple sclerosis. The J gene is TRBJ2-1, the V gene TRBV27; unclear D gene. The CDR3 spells CASSLRLWVVWGEQFF. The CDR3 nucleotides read TGTGCCAGCAGCCTCAGATTGTGGGTAGTCTGGGGTGAGCAGTTCTTC.